This T cell receptor beta chain was observed in a study of CD8 T cells in ankylosing spondylitis. Germline lookup yields CDR1 SGHAT and CDR2 FQNNGV. V was pared by 5 bases and J by 3 bases, with 13 bases between. There are 14 residues in the CDR3. General observations from the study: Matched ankylosing spondylitis synovial fluid reportedly showed significant enrichment of disease-linked clones. Some motif variants were previously reported in reactive arthritis synovial fluid and blood. Several highly homologous variants formed a TCR beta motif that appeared characteristic of ankylosing spondylitis blood.

For this clonotype: Its antigen is still unknown.

Quantitative 5'-RACE with molecular barcodes generated TCR beta libraries. Each CDR3 protein gets one entry after TCRdb re-called the 5' RACE reads with MiXCR. The sample holds over 700,000 distinct CDR3 sequences, 15% to 20% seen once. The V gene is TRBV11-2, the J gene TRBJ1-2, with TRBD1 as a possible D gene (5 bases). The origin of this receptor is a male donor with ankylosing spondylitis. What was sequenced was blood, either unsorted or a sorted T cell fraction (not recorded which). In nucleotides, the CDR3 is TGTGCCAGCAGCCCACCCGGGGGAGACTATGGCTACACCTTC. Residues: CASSPPGGDYGYTF.